Listed here are 9 T cell receptor beta chains from one sample, sequenced in a study of identical twins. TCRdb recomputed calls from the 5' RACE reads with MiXCR, one row per CDR3 protein. The repertoire has fewer than 450,000 distinct CDR3 sequences, 9% to 10% of them found once; the top ten carry 7.5% to 9.5%. Sequenced material: naive T cells sorted from blood. These receptors were collected from a woman in her 50s in good health.

Details on this clonotype: At one end the junction does not follow the germline gene, possibly because of a read error. The chain carries TRBV5-4 and TRBJ2-3, with a possible D match to TRBD1 (7 bases). CDR3 length: 15 amino acids. Germline V gene lookup returns CDR1 SGHNT and CDR2 YYREEE (reference sequence). This CDR3 is CVSSLEGARTDTQYF. The DNA for the CDR3 is TGTGTCAGCAGCTTGGAGGGGGCCCGTACAGATACGCAGTATTTT.

This clonotype showed up just a few times. A junction end diverges from the germline sequence, so it may reflect a read error. V usage is TRBV7-8 and J usage is TRBJ1-1; D might be TRBD1 (5 bases). This CDR3 contains 15 residues. The germline V gene has CDR1 SGHVS and CDR2 FQNEAQ. This CDR3 reads CSSSLVETENTEAFF. For the CDR3, the DNA is TGTTCCAGCAGCTTAGTCGAGACAGAGAACACTGAAGCTTTCTTT.

This clonotype was counted ten times or more. The chain couples TRBV12-3 or TRBV12-4 to TRBJ2-3, with unresolved D. The CDR3 has 14 residues. V was pared by 3 bases and J by 6 bases, with 13 bases between. The CDR3 is CASSLLALGDTQYF. Here the CDR3 DNA reads TGTGCCAGCAGTTTGTTGGCCTTAGGGGATACGCAGTATTTT.

The chain joins TRBV11-2 to TRBJ1-2; D call uncertain. V was shortened by 1 base and J by 8 bases, with 8 bases between the two germline ends. The CDR3 is 12 residues long. The germline V gene has CDR1 SGHAT and CDR2 FQNNGV. The CDR3 reads CASSLGERGYTF. CDR3 in DNA: TGTGCCAGCAGCTTAGGAGAAAGGGGCTACACCTTC.

This clonotype has at least ten counts. The chain has TRBV29-1 and TRBJ1-6; possible D gene TRBD1, 5 bases. Germline V lookup: CDR1 SQVTM, CDR2 ANQGSEA. This CDR3 has 15 residues. Trimming shortened V by 0 bases and J by 15 bases, and 21 bases separated the two germline ends. DNA for the CDR3: TGCAGCGTTGAAGACCGGGCACCCGGGACGAAGGTCCTCCACTTT. Its protein product is CSVEDRAPGTKVLHF.

This clonotype was recorded at least ten times. V is TRBV20-1 and J is TRBJ1-6; 7 positions match TRBD1. CDR1 is DFQATT and CDR2 is SNEGSKA in the germline V gene (reference sequence). The CDR3 sequence is 14 residues long. The junction had 8 bases not matched to a gene; V was cut back by 5 bases and J by 7 bases. This chain's CDR3 is CSAAGRTGNSPLHF. Written as DNA, the CDR3 is TGCAGTGCTGCGGGACGGACAGGAAATTCACCCCTCCACTTT.

This clonotype occurred a few times. The genes are TRBV7-9 and TRBJ2-7, with a weak D call TRBD1 (5 bases). Germline V gene lookup returns CDR1 SEHNR and CDR2 FQNEAQ (reference sequence). The length of the CDR3 is 16 residues. Deletions cut 3 bases from V and 6 bases from J, with 21 bases between. For the CDR3, the DNA is TGTGCCAGCAGCTTGTCTATTGTGGGGCAGTCTCGCGAGCAGTACTTC. It codes for CASSLSIVGQSREQYF.

This clonotype came up a few times. This sequence joins TRBV5-1 and TRBJ2-7; 9 bases agree with TRBD2. Germline V gives CDR1 SGHRS, CDR2 YFSETQ. The CDR3 length is 16 residues. Trimming took 6 bases from V and 0 from J; bases not matched to a gene: 10. In nucleotides, the CDR3 is TGCGCCAGCAACTACCAAGCGGGAGGAAGCTCCTACGAGCAGTACTTC. Its protein product is CASNYQAGGSSYEQYF.

The chain carries TRBV4-1 and TRBJ2-7, with a weak D call TRBD2 (6 bases). The germline CDR1 and CDR2 sequences are MGHRA and YSYEKL. The CDR3 totals 15 residues. V lost 0 bases, J lost 5 bases, and 14 bases lay in between. CDR3 residues: CASSQEHRESDEQYF. Written as DNA, the CDR3 is TGCGCCAGCAGCCAAGAACACCGGGAGTCAGACGAGCAGTACTTC.